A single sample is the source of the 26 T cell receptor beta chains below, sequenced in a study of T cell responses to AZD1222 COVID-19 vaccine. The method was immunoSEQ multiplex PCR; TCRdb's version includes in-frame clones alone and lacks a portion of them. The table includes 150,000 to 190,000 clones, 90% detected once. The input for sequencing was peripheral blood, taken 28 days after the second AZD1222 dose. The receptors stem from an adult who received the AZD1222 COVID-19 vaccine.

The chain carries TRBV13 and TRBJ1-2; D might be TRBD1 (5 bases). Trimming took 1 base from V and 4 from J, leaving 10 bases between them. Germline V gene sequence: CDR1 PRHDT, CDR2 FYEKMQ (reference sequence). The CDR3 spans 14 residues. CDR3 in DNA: TGTGCCAGCAGCTTAGTACAGGAACGCTATGGCTACACCTTC. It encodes CASSLVQERYGYTF.

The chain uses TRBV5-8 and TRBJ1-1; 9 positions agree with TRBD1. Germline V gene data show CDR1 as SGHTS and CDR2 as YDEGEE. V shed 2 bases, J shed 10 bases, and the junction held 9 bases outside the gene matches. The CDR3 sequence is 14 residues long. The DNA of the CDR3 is TGTGCCAGCAGCTTTCCCGGGGACAGGGAGAGAGCTTTCTTT. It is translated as CASSFPGDRERAFF.

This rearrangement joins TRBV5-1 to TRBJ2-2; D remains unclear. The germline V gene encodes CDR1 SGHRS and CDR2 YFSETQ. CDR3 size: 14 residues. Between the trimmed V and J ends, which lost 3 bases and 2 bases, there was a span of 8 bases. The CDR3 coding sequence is TGCGCCAGCAGCTCCCCGGGCAACACCGGGGAGCTGTTTTTT. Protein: CASSSPGNTGELFF.

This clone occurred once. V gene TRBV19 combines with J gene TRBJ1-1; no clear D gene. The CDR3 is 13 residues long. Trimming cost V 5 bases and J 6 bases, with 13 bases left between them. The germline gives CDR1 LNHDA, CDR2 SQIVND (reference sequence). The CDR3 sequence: CASSPPYVSEAFF. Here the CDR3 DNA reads TGTGCCAGTAGTCCCCCTTACGTCTCTGAAGCTTTCTTT.

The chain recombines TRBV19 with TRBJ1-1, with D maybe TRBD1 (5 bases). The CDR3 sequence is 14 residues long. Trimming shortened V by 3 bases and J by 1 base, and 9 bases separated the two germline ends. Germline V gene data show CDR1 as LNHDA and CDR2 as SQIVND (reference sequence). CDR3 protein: CASSMLGENTEAFF. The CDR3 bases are TGTGCCAGTAGTATGTTGGGGGAGAACACTGAAGCTTTCTTT.

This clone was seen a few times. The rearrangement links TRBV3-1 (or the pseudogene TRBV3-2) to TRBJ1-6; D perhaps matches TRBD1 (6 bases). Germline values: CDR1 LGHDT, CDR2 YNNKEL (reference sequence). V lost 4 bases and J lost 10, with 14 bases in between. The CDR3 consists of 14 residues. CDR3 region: CASSPQGRESPLHF. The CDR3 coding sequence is TGTGCCAGCAGCCCACAGGGTAGAGAATCACCCCTCCACTTT.

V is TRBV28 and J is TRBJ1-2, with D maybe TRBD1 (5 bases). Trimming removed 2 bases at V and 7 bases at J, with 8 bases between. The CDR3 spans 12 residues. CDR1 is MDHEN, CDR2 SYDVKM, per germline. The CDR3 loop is CASSLKQVGYTF. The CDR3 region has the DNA TGTGCCAGCAGTTTAAAACAGGTTGGCTACACCTTC.

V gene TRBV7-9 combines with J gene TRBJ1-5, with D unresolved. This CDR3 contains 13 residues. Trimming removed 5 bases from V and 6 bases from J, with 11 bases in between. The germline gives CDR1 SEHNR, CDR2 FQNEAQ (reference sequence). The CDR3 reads CASSHDHGQPQHF. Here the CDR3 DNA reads TGTGCCAGCAGCCACGATCACGGTCAGCCCCAGCATTTT.

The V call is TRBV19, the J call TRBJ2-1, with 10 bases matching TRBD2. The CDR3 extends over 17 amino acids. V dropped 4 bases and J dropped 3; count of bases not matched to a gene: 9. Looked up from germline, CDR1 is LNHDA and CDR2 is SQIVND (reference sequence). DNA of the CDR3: TGTGCCAGTAGTAAAGCTAGCGGGAGAGATTTCTACAATGAGCAGTTCTTC. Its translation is CASSKASGRDFYNEQFF.

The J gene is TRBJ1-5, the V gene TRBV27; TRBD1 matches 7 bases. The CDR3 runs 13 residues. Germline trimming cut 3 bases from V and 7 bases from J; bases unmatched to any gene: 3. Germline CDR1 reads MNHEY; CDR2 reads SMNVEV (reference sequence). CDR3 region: CASSLTGPQPQHF. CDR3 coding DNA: TGTGCCAGCAGTTTGACAGGGCCACAGCCCCAGCATTTT.

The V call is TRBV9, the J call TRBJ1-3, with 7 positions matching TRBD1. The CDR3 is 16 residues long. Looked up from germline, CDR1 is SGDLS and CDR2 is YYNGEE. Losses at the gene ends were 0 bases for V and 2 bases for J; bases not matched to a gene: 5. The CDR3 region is CASSVESGTAGNTIYF. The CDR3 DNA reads TGTGCCAGCAGCGTAGAATCCGGGACAGCTGGAAACACCATATATTTT.

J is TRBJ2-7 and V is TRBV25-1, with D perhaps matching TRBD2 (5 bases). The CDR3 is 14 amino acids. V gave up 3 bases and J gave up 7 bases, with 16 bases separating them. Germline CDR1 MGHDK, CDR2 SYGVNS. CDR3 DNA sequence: TGTGCCAGCAGTGAGACGGGGTCACTACGAGAGCAGTACTTC. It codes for CASSETGSLREQYF.

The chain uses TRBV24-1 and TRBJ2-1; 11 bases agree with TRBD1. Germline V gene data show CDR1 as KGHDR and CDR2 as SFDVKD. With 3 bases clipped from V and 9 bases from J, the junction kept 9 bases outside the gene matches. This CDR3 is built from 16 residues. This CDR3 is CATSDRTGGVKSEQFF. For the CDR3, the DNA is TGTGCCACCAGTGATCGGACAGGGGGCGTCAAATCTGAGCAGTTCTTC.

CDR3 nucleotide sequence: TGTGCCAGCAGCCTTACTAGCGGGGTTTACAATGAGCAGTTCTTC. As protein: CASSLTSGVYNEQFF. V and J are TRBV7-3 and TRBJ2-1, with 10 bases lining up with TRBD2. V gave up 5 bases and J gave up 4 bases; unmatched junction bases: 5. The V gene's germline CDR1 is SGHTA and CDR2 FQGTGA. The CDR3 runs to 15 residues.

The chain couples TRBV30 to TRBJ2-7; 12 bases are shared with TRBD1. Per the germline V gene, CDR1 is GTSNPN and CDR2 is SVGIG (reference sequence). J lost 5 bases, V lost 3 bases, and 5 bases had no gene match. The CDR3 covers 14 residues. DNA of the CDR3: TGTGCCTGGAGCTCAGGGACAGGGGGCGACGAGCAGTACTTC. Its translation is CAWSSGTGGDEQYF.

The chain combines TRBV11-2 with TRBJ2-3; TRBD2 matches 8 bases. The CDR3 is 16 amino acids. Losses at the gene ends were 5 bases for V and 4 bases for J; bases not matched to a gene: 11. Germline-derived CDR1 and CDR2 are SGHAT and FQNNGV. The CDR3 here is CASSTRLASGADTQYF. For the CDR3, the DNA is TGTGCCAGCAGCACTAGACTAGCGTCTGGCGCAGATACGCAGTATTTT.

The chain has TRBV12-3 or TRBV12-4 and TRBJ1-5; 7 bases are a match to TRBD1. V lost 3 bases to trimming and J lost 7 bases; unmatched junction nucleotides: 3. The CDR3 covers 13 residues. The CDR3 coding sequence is TGTGCCAGCAGTTTGTCACAGGGGCAGCCCCAGCATTTT. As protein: CASSLSQGQPQHF.

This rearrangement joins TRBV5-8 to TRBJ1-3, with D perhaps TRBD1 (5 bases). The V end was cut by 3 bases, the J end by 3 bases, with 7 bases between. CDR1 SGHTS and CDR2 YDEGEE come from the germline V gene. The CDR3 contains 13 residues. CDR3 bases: TGTGCCAGCAGCTGGGGGGGTGGAAACACCATATATTTT. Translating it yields CASSWGGGNTIYF.

DNA for the CDR3: TGTGCCAGCTCACCGTTCGGGGGCAATGAGCAGTTCTTC. Protein sequence: CASSPFGGNEQFF. The chain couples TRBV18 to TRBJ2-1; D is possibly TRBD2 (6 bases). Trimming pared 3 bases from V and 6 bases from J, leaving 9 bases between. Looked up from germline, CDR1 is KGHSH and CDR2 is LQKENI. The CDR3 totals 13 residues.

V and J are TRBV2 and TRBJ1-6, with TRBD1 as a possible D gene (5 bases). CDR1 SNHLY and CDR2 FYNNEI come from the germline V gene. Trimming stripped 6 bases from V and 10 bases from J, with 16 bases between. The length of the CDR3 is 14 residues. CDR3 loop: CASRADRGGSPLHF. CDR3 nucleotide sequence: TGTGCCAGCAGAGCAGACAGAGGAGGGTCACCCCTCCACTTT.

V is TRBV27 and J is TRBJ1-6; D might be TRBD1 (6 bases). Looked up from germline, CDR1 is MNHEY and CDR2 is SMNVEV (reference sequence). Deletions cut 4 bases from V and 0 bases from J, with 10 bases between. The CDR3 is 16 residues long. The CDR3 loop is CASSSTGISYNSPLHF. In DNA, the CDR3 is TGTGCCAGCAGTTCTACAGGGATCTCCTATAATTCACCCCTCCACTTT.

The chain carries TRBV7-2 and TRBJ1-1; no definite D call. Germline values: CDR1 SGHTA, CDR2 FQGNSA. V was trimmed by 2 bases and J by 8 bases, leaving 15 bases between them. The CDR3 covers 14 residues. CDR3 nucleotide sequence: TGTGCCAGCAGCTTACCCGGGTACAGATCGGAAGCTTTCTTT. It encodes CASSLPGYRSEAFF.

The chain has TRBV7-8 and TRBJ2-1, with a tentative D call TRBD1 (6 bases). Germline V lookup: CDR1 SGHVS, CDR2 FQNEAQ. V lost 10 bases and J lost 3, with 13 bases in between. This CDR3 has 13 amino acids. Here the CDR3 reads CATATGFYNEQFF. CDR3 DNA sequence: TGTGCCACCGCTACAGGGTTCTACAATGAGCAGTTCTTC.

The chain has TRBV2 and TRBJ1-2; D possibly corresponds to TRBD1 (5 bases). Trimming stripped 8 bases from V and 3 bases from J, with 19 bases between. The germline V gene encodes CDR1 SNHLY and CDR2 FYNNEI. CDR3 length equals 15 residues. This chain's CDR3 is CASANRGEGDYGYTF. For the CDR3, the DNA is TGTGCCAGCGCGAACCGGGGCGAGGGCGACTATGGCTACACCTTC.

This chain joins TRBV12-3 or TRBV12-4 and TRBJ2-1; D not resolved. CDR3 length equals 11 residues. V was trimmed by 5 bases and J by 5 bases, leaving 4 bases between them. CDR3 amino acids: CASSVNNEQFF. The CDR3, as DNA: TGTGCCAGCAGTGTCAACAATGAGCAGTTCTTC.

The CDR3 DNA follows: TGTGCCAGCAGTTACGGAAGGGGTGGGGGTGAAGCTTTCTTT. It translates to CASSYGRGGGEAFF. The gene calls are TRBV6-5 and TRBJ1-1; possibly TRBD1 for D (5 bases). This CDR3 is built from 14 residues. The ends were cut back, 2 bases at V and 7 bases at J, with 14 bases in the middle. Per germline, CDR1 MNHEY and CDR2 SVGAGI.